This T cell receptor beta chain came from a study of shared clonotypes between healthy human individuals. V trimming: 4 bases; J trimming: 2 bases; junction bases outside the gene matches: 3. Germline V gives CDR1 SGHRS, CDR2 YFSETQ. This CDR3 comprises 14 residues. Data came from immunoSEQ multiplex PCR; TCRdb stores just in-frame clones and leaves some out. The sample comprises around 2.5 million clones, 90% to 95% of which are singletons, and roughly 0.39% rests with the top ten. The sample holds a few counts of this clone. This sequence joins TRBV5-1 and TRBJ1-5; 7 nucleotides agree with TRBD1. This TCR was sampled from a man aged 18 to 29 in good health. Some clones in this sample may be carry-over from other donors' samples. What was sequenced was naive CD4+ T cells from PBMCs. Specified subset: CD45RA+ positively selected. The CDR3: CASSVGQGNQPQHF. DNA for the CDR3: TGCGCCAGCAGCGTAGGACAGGGCAATCAGCCCCAGCATTTT.